This entry lists 15 T cell receptor beta chains sequenced from one sample in a study of T cells in Graves' hyperthyroidism and ophthalmopathy. TCR beta CDR3 region amplification was performed from RNA transcripts. TCR CDR3 regions were first amplified by RT-PCR with HTBI primers. TCRdb analysed the multiplex PCR reads with MiXCR anew, one entry per CDR3 protein. This table holds around 350,000 distinct CDR3 sequences, 14% found once. The sample taken for sequencing was blood. These receptors originate from a woman in her 30s with Graves' ophthalmopathy.

The table lists this clonotype with many counts. The CDR3 loop reads CASSASGGLTGELFF. The CDR3 coding sequence is TGTGCCAGCAGTGCCAGCGGGGGGCTCACCGGGGAGCTGTTTTTT. V usage is TRBV2 and J usage is TRBJ2-2, with 9 nucleotides matching TRBD2. Germline V lookup: CDR1 SNHLY, CDR2 FYNNEI. The CDR3 consists of 15 residues. Trimming removed 4 bases from V and 4 bases from J; junction bases left unmatched: 4.

This clonotype is labeled as medium-sized (0.01 to 0.1%). The rearrangement joins TRBV28 to TRBJ1-5; D is undetermined. The CDR3 has 15 residues. V lost 3 bases, J lost 0 bases, and 9 bases lay in between. The germline V gene encodes CDR1 MDHEN and CDR2 SYDVKM. The CDR3 loop is CASSFEGDSNQPQHF. CDR3 DNA: TGTGCCAGCAGTTTTGAGGGAGATAGCAATCAGCCCCAGCATTTT.

Many counts were recorded for this clonotype. The chain joins TRBV28 to TRBJ2-7; the match to TRBD1 covers 9 bases. Germline lookup yields CDR1 MDHEN and CDR2 SYDVKM. The ends lost 6 bases at V and 3 bases at J; junction bases unmatched: 6. The CDR3 has 14 residues. The CDR3 here is CASRIPGQGYEQYF. The CDR3, as DNA: TGTGCCAGCAGGATCCCGGGACAGGGCTACGAGCAGTACTTC.

This clonotype came up a few times. The CDR3 DNA reads TGTGCCACCAGCAGAGATCGGAGCCGTTCCTACGAGCAGTACTTC. Translation: CATSRDRSRSYEQYF. The J gene is TRBJ2-7, the V gene TRBV15, with D uncertain. V was clipped by 0 bases and J by 1 base, with 10 bases between them. This CDR3 is 15 amino acids long. Germline CDR1 and CDR2: LNHNV and YYDKDF (reference sequence).

This clonotype was detected many times. The V call is TRBV4-1, the J call TRBJ1-1, with no clear D. Germline values: CDR1 MGHRA, CDR2 YSYEKL. This CDR3 region has 11 residues. Trimming stripped 0 bases from V and 9 bases from J, with 5 bases between. The CDR3 nucleotides are TGCGCCAGCAGCCAAGATTACAAAGCTTTCTTT. Encoded protein: CASSQDYKAFF.

This clonotype occurred many times. The chain employs TRBV20-1 and TRBJ1-2, with D unresolved. CDR1 is DFQATT and CDR2 is SNEGSKA in the germline V gene (reference sequence). Trimming took 3 bases from V and 10 from J, leaving 18 bases between them. The CDR3 runs 13 residues. The CDR3 DNA is TGCAGTGCTAGCCTCCGGGCCCCGCGTGACTACACCTTC. Protein product: CSASLRAPRDYTF.

This clonotype was recorded at least ten times. The CDR3 here is CASSQNGGQGRLLAYEQYF. The DNA of the CDR3 is TGTGCCAGCAGCCAGAACGGGGGACAAGGACGGCTTTTAGCCTACGAGCAGTACTTC. The chain uses TRBV3-1 and TRBJ2-7; tentatively, D is TRBD1 or TRBD2 (6 bases each). Germline values: CDR1 LGHDT, CDR2 YNNKEL (reference sequence). This CDR3 has 19 residues. Trimming took off 3 bases at V and 2 bases at J, with 26 bases between the two ends.

This clonotype was counted once. The rearrangement links TRBV28 to TRBJ1-5, with 10 bases matching TRBD1. The CDR3 totals 15 residues. The V gene end was trimmed by 6 bases and the J gene end by 5 bases; junction bases not matched to a gene: 7. Looked up from germline, CDR1 is MDHEN and CDR2 is SYDVKM. CDR3 nucleotides: TGTGCCAGCAGGTCCGGGACAGGGGACTATCAGCCCCAGCATTTT. It translates to CASRSGTGDYQPQHF.

This clonotype was seen a handful of times. V is TRBV2 and J is TRBJ2-3, with D perhaps TRBD1 or TRBD2 (5 bases each). CDR3 length: 19 amino acids. V dropped 10 bases and J dropped 4 bases, with 33 bases sitting between them. Germline CDR1 and CDR2: SNHLY and FYNNEI. The CDR3 sequence: CAISPKIPGRVRGADTQYF. The CDR3 DNA follows: TGTGCCATCAGCCCAAAGATCCCGGGCCGGGTTCGGGGCGCAGATACGCAGTATTTT.

The sample holds many counts of this clonotype. The chain employs TRBV20-1 and TRBJ2-3, with D maybe TRBD2 (7 bases). The CDR3 contains 17 residues. In germline, CDR1 is DFQATT, CDR2 SNEGSKA (reference sequence). The V end was cut by 1 base, the J end by 2 bases, with 19 bases between. The CDR3 DNA is TGCAGTGCTAGAGGGCCCCCGGCCGGGGGGCTCACAGATACGCAGTATTTT. It yields the protein CSARGPPAGGLTDTQYF.

This clonotype was recorded at least ten times. The genes are TRBV7-2 and TRBJ2-7, with D possibly being TRBD1 or TRBD2 (7 bases each). CDR3 length equals 16 residues. Looked up from germline, CDR1 is SGHTA and CDR2 is FQGNSA. The V end was cut by 5 bases, the J end by 4 bases, with 21 bases between. CDR3 DNA: TGTGCCAGCAGCCTGGGAGGGGACAGCGGTAAATACGAGCAGTACTTC. Residues: CASSLGGDSGKYEQYF.

The rearrangement joins TRBV6-1 to TRBJ2-5; 7 nucleotides line up with TRBD1. Germline trimming cut 2 bases from V and 4 bases from J; bases unmatched to any gene: 10. Germline V gives CDR1 MNHNS, CDR2 SASEGT. CDR3 size: 16 residues. The CDR3 sequence: CASSETGQVRRETQYF. The CDR3 bases are TGTGCCAGCAGTGAAACAGGACAGGTTAGGCGAGAGACCCAGTACTTC.

The V and J genes are TRBV6-1 and TRBJ2-1; the D is unclear. The germline gives CDR1 MNHNS, CDR2 SASEGT. This CDR3 has 20 residues. V lost 2 bases and J 0 bases, leaving 23 bases between the germline ends. The CDR3 nucleotides read TGTGCCAGCAGTGAATATCTACAACCCCAAGGCCTGAGCTCCTACAATGAGCAGTTCTTC. It codes for CASSEYLQPQGLSSYNEQFF.

This clonotype was seen ten or more times. This chain links TRBV10-3 with TRBJ1-1; 7 nucleotides align to TRBD1. Per germline, CDR1 ENHRY and CDR2 SYGVKD. The CDR3 covers 13 residues. The V segment lost 2 bases and the J segment 7 bases; nucleotides outside the gene matches: 4. In nucleotides, the CDR3 is TGTGCCATCAGTGAGGACAGGGTTGATGAAGCTTTCTTT. Translation: CAISEDRVDEAFF.

Remarks on this clonotype: This sequence may be a read error, since a much larger clone differs from it by one base. This chain joins TRBV30 and TRBJ2-1; the match to TRBD2 covers 8 bases. This CDR3 comprises 13 residues. After removal of 8 bases from V and 7 bases from J, the junction contained 10 bases not matched to a gene. The germline gives CDR1 GTSNPN, CDR2 SVGIG (reference sequence). CDR3 DNA: TGTGCCGCCGACGCAGCGGGGGTGAATGAGCAGTTCTTC. Translation: CAADAAGVNEQFF.